Included here is one T cell receptor beta chain sequence, with context. Its antigen is currently unknown. This entry belongs to a study of CD8 T cells in ankylosing spondylitis. General study results and limits: Within matched ankylosing spondylitis synovial fluid, disease-linked clones were reportedly significantly enriched. Earlier reports found some motif variants in synovial fluid and blood in reactive arthritis. Disease-linked clones proved CD8+ and comparatively uncommon in peripheral blood. Within ankylosing spondylitis blood, a TCR beta motif made up of several highly homologous variants appeared to be characteristic.

V dropped 5 bases and J dropped 6 bases, with 12 bases sitting between them. The germline V gene encodes CDR1 LGHNA and CDR2 YNFKEQ. The CDR3 is 13 amino acids. In making TCR beta libraries, quantitative 5'-RACE with molecular barcodes was used. TCRdb ran MiXCR on the 5' RACE reads and lists one entry per CDR3 protein. In the table there are more than 600,000 distinct CDR3 sequences, around 20% of which are singletons. The TCR sequence derives from a male donor with ankylosing spondylitis. Sequencing input: blood, either unsorted or a sorted T cell fraction (not recorded which). This rearrangement joins TRBV4-2 to TRBJ2-3, with D tentatively TRBD1 or TRBD2 (5 bases each). This chain's CDR3 is CASSTGTLDTQYF. The CDR3 region has the DNA TGTGCCAGCAGCACCGGGACCCTCGATACGCAGTATTTT.